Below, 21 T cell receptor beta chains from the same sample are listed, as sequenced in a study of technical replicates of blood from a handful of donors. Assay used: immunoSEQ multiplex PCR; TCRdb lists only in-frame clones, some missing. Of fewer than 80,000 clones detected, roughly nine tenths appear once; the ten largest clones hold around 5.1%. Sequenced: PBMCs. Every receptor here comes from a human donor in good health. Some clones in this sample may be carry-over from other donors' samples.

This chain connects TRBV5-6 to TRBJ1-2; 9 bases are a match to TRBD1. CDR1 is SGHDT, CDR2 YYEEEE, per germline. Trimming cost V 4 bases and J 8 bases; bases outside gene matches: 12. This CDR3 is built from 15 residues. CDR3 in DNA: TGTGCCAGCAGCCTACAGGGGACAGGGACGGGAGGCTACACCTTC. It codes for CASSLQGTGTGGYTF.

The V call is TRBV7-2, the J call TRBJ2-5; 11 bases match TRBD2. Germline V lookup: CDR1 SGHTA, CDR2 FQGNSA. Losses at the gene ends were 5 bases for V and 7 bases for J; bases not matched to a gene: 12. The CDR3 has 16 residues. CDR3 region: CASSPPGLAGLGTQYF. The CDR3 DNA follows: TGTGCCAGCAGCCCCCCAGGACTAGCGGGCCTCGGGACCCAGTACTTC.

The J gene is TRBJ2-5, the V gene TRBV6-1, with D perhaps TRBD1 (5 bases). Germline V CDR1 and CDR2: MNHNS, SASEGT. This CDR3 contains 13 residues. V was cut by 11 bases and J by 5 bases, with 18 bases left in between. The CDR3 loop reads CACEEGARETQYF. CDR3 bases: TGTGCCTGCGAGGAAGGGGCCCGGGAGACCCAGTACTTC.

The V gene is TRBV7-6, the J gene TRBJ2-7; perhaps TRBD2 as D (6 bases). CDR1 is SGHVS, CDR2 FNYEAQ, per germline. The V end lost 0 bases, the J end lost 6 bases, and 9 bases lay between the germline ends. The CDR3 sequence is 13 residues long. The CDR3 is CASSLAVGGEQYF. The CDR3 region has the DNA TGTGCCAGCAGCTTAGCCGTCGGGGGCGAGCAGTACTTC. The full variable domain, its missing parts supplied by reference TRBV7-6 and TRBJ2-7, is GAGVSQSPRYKVTKRGQDVALRCDPISGHVSLYWYRQALGQGPEFLTYFNYEAQQDKSGLPNDRFSAERPEGSISTLTIQRTEQRDSAMYRCASSLAVGGEQYFGPGTRLTVT.

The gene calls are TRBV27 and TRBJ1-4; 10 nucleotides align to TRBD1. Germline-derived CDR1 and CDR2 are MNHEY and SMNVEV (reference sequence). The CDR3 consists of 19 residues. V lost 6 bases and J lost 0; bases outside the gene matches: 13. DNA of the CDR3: TGTGCCAGCAGCCGTCGGCGGGACAGGGGCCTTGCAACTAATGAAAAACTGTTTTTT. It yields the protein CASSRRRDRGLATNEKLFF.

CDR3 region: CASSYSTGTYEQYF. In nucleotides, the CDR3 is TGTGCCAGCAGTTACTCGACGGGAACCTACGAGCAGTACTTC. The chain joins TRBV6-5 to TRBJ2-7, with a tentative D call TRBD2 (5 bases). Per the germline V gene, CDR1 is MNHEY and CDR2 is SVGAGI. The V and J ends lost 0 bases and 2 bases respectively, with 8 bases between them. The CDR3 is 14 amino acids.

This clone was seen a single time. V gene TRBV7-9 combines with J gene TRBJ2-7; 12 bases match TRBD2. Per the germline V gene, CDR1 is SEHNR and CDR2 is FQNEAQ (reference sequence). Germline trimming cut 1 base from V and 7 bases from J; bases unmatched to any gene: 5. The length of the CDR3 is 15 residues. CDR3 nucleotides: TGTGCCAGCAGCTTAGGGACTAGCGGGATGGGTGAGCAGTACTTC. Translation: CASSLGTSGMGEQYF.

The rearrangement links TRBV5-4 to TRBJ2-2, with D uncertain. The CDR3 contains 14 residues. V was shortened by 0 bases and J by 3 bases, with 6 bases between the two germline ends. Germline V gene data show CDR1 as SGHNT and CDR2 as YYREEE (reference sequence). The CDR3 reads CASSLELYTGELFF. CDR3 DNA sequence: TGTGCCAGCAGCTTGGAACTTTACACCGGGGAGCTGTTTTTT.

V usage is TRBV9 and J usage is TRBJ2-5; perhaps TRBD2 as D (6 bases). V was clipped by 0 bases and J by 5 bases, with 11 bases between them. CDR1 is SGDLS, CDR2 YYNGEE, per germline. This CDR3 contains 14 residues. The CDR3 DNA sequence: TGTGCCAGCAGCGTAGCCGGGAGTAAGGAGACCCAGTACTTC. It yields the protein CASSVAGSKETQYF.

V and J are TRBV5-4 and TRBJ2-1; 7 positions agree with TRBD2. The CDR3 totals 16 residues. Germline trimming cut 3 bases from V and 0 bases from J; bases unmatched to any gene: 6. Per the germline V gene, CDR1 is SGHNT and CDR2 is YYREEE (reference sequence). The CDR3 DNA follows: TGTGCCAGCAGCTCACGAGGCGGGAGCTCCTACAATGAGCAGTTCTTC. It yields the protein CASSSRGGSSYNEQFF.

CDR3 in DNA: TGTGCCAGCAGCCAAGGATGGACTAGCGGGGAAAATACGCAGTATTTT. Protein product: CASSQGWTSGENTQYF. The chain combines TRBV4-2 with TRBJ2-3; 12 positions match TRBD2. J lost 7 bases, V lost 1 base, and 6 bases had no gene match. Germline V gene sequence: CDR1 LGHNA, CDR2 YNFKEQ. The CDR3 totals 16 residues.

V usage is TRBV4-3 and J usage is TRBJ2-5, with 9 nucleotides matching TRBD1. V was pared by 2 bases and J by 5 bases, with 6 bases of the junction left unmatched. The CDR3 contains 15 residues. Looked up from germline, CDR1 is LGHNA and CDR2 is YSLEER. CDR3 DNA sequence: TGCGCCAGCAGCCAAACCGGGACAGGGCGGGAGACCCAGTACTTC. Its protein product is CASSQTGTGRETQYF.

The CDR3: CASSQLTRTYEQYF. The CDR3 DNA reads as TGTGCCAGCAGTCAATTGACTAGAACCTACGAGCAGTACTTC. This rearrangement joins TRBV6-5 to TRBJ2-7; tentatively, D is TRBD2 (6 bases). Trimming stripped 5 bases from V and 2 bases from J, with 13 bases between. Per the germline V gene, CDR1 is MNHEY and CDR2 is SVGAGI. The CDR3 spans 14 residues.

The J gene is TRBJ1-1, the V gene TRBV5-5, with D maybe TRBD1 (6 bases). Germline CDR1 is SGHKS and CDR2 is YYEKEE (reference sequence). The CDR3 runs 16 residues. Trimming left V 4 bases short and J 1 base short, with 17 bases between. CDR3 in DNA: TGTGCCAGCAGCCCAAGATCCGACAGGACGAACACTGAAGCTTTCTTT. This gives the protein CASSPRSDRTNTEAFF.

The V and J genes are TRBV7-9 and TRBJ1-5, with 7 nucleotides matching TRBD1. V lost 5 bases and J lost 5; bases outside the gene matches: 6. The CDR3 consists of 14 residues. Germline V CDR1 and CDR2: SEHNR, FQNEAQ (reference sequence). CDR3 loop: CASSPDRDHQPQHF. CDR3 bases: TGTGCCAGCAGCCCAGACAGGGATCATCAGCCCCAGCATTTT.

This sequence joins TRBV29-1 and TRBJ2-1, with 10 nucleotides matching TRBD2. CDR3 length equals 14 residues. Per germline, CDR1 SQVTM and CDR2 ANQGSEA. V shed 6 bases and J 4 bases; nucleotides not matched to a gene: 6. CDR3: CSVGGTSEYNEQFF. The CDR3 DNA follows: TGCAGCGTGGGCGGGACTAGCGAATACAATGAGCAGTTCTTC.

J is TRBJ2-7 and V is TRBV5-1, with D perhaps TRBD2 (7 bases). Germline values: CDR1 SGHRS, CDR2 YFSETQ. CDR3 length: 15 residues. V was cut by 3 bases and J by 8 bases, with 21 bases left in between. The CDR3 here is CASSSYRGASAQQYF. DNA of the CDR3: TGCGCCAGCAGCTCATACCGGGGGGCTAGCGCGCAGCAGTACTTC. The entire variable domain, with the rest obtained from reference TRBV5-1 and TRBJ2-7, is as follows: KAGVTQTPRYLIKTRGQQVTLSCSPISGHRSVSWYQQTPGQGLQFLFEYFSETQRNKGNFPGRFSGRQFSNSRSEMNVSTLELGDSALYLCASSSYRGASAQQYFGPGTRLTVT.

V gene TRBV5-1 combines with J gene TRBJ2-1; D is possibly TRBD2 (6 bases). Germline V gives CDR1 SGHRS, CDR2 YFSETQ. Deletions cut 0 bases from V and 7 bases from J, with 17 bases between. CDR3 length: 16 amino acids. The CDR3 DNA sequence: TGCGCCAGCAGCTTGGACACCGGGACCGGGGGTAATGAGCAGTTCTTC. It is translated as CASSLDTGTGGNEQFF.

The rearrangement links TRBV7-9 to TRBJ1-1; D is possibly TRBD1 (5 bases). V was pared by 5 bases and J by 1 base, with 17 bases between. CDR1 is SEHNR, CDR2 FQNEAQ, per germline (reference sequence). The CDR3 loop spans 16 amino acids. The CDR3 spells CASSEPGGARNTEAFF. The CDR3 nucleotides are TGTGCCAGCAGCGAACCTGGCGGGGCTCGGAACACTGAAGCTTTCTTT.

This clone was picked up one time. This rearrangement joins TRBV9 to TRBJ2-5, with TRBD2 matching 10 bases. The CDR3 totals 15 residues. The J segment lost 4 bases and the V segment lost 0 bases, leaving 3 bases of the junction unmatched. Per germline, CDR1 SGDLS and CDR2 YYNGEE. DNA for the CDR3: TGTGCCAGCAGCGTAGCACTAGCGGGACGAGAGACCCAGTACTTC. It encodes CASSVALAGRETQYF.

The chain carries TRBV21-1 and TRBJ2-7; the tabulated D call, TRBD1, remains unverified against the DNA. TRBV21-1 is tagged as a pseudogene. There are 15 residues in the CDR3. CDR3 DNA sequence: TGTGCCAGCAGCAAAGGGCTCGCCCTCTCCTACGAGCAGTACTTC. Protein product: CASSKGLALSYEQYF.